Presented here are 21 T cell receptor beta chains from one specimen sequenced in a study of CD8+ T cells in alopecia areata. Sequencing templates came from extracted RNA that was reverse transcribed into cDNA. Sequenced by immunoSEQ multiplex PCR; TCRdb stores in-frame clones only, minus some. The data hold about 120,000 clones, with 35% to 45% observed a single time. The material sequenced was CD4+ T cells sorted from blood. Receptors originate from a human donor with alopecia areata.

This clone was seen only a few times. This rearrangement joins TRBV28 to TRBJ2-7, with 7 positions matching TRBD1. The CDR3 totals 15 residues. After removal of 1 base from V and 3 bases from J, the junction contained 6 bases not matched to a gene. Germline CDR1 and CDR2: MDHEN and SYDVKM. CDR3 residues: CASSLSGTARYEQYF. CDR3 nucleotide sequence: TGTGCCAGCAGTTTATCCGGGACAGCCCGCTACGAGCAGTACTTC.

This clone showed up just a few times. In DNA form, the CDR3 reads TGTGCCAGCAGCCTACGGCAGATCGGGTTACATTTT. Translated: CASSLRQIGLHF. The rearrangement links TRBV28 to TRBJ1-5; D unresolved. CDR1 and CDR2 (germline): MDHEN, SYDVKM. V was clipped by 6 bases and J by 16 bases, with 19 bases between them. The length of the CDR3 is 12 residues.

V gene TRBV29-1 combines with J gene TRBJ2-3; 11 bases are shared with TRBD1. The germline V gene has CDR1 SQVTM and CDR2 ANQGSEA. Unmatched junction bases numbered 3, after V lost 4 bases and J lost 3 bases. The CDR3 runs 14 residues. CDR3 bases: TGCAGCGTTGCGGACAGGGGGCGGACAGATACGCAGTATTTT. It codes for CSVADRGRTDTQYF.

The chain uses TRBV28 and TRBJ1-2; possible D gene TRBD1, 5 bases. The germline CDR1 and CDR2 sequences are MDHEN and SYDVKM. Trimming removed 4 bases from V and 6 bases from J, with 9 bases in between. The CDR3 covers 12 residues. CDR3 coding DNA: TGTGCCAGCAGTTACCAAGGGGATGGCTACACCTTC. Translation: CASSYQGDGYTF.

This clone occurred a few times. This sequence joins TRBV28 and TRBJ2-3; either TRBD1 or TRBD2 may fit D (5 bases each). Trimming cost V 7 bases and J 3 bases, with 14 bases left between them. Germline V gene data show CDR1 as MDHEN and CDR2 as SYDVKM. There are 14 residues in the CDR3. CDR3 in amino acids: CASTRGGWTDTQYF. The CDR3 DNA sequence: TGTGCCAGCACTCGGGGCGGGTGGACAGATACGCAGTATTTT.

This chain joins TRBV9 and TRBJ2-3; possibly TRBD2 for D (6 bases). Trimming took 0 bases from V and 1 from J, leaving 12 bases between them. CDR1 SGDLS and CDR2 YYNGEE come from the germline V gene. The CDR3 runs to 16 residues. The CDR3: CASSVGLVRGTDTQYF. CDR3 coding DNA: TGTGCCAGCAGCGTAGGACTAGTAAGGGGCACAGATACGCAGTATTTT.

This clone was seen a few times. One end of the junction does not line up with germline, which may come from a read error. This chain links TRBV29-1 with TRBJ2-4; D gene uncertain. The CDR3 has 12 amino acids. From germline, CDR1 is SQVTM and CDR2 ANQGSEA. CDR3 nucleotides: TGCAGCGTAGAAGGAGCCAAAAACATTCAGTACTTC. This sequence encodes CSVEGAKNIQYF.

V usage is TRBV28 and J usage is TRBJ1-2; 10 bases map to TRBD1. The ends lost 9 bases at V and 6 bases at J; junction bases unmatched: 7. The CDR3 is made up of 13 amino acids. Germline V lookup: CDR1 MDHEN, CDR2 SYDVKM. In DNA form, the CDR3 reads TGTGCCAGTAGACGGGACAGGGGTGATGGCTACACCTTC. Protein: CASRRDRGDGYTF.

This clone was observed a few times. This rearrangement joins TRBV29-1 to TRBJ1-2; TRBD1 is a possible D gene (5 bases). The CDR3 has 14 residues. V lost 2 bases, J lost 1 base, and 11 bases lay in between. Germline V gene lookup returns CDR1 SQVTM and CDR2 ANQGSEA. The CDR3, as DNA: TGCAGCGTTGAACGACAGACACGTAACTATGGCTACACCTTC. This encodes CSVERQTRNYGYTF. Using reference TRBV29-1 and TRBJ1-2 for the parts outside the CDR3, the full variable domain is SAVISQKPSRDICQRGTSLTIQCQVDSQVTMMFWYRQQPGQSLTLIATANQGSEATYESGFVIDKFPISRPNLTFSTLTVSNMSPEDSSIYLCSVERQTRNYGYTFGSGTRLTVV.

This CDR3 reads CASSKYIGYTF. In nucleotides, the CDR3 is TGTGCCAGCAGTAAATATATTGGCTACACCTTC. The V gene is TRBV7-2, the J gene TRBJ1-2, with D unresolved. V lost 6 bases to trimming and J lost 7 bases, with 9 bases between them. Germline V gene lookup returns CDR1 SGHTA and CDR2 FQGNSA. The CDR3 is made up of 11 amino acids.

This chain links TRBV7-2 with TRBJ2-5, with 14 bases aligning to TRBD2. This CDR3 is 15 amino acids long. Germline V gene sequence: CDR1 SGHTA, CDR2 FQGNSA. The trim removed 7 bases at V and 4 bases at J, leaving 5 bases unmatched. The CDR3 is CASITGTSGGETQYF. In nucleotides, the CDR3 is TGTGCCAGCATAACCGGGACTAGCGGGGGAGAGACCCAGTACTTC.

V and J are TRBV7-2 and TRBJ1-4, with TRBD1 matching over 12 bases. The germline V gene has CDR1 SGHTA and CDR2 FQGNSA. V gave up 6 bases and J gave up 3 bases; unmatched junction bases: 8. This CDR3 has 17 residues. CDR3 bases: TGTGCCAGCAGTTACCGGGACAGGGGGCGTGCTAATGAAAAACTGTTTTTT. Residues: CASSYRDRGRANEKLFF.

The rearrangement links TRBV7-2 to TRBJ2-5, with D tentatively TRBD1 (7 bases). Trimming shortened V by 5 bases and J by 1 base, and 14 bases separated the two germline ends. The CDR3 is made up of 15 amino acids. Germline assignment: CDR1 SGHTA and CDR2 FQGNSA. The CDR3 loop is CASSLDQGGQETQYF. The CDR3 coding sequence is TGTGCCAGCAGCCTAGACCAGGGGGGCCAAGAGACCCAGTACTTC.

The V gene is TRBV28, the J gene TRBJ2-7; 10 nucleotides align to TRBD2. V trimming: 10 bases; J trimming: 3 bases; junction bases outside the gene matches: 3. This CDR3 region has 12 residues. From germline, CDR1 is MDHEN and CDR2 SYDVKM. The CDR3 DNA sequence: TGTGCCACCGGACTAGCGGACTACGAGCAGTACTTC. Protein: CATGLADYEQYF.

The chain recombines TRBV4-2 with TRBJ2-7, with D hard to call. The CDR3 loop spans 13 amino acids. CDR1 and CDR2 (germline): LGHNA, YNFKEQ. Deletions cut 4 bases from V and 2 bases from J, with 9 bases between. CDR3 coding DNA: TGTGCCAGCAGCCGAATTGGGGCCTACGAGCAGTACTTC. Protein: CASSRIGAYEQYF.

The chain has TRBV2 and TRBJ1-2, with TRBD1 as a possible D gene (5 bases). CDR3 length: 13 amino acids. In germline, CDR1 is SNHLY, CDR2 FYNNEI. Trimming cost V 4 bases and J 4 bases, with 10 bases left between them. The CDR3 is CASSVRGTYGYTF. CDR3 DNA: TGTGCCAGCAGTGTACGAGGGACCTATGGCTACACCTTC.

The CDR3 loop is CASGRNGQETQYF. CDR3 in DNA: TGTGCCAGCGGCCGTAACGGACAAGAGACCCAGTACTTC. The chain carries TRBV7-3 and TRBJ2-5; D call uncertain. There are 13 residues in the CDR3. Germline loops: CDR1 SGHTA, CDR2 FQGTGA. V was cut by 8 bases and J by 2 bases, with 12 bases left in between.

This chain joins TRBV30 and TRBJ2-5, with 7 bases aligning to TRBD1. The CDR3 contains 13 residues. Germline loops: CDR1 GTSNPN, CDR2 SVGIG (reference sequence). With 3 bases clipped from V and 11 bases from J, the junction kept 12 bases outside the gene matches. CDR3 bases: TGTGCCTGGAGCCTCCAAGGGGGCCAAGAGCAGTACTTC. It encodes CAWSLQGGQEQYF.

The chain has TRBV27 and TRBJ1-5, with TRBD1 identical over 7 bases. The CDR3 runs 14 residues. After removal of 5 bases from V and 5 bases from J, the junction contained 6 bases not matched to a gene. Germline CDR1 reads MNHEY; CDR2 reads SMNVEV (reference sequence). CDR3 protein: CASSGHRGDQPQHF. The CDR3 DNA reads TGTGCCAGCAGTGGCCACAGGGGAGATCAGCCCCAGCATTTT.

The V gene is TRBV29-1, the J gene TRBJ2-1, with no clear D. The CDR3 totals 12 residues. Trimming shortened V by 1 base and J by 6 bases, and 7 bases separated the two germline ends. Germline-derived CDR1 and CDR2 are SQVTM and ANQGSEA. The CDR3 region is CSVEGYANEQFF. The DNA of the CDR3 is TGCAGCGTTGAAGGGTACGCCAATGAGCAGTTCTTC.

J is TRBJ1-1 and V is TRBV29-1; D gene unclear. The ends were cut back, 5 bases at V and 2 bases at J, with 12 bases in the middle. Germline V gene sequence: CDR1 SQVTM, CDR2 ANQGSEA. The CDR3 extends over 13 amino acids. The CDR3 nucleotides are TGCAGCGTTAGAGTCCACGAAAACACTGAAGCTTTCTTT. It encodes CSVRVHENTEAFF.